This T cell receptor (beta chain) derives from a study of shared clonotypes between healthy human individuals. Generated by immunoSEQ multiplex PCR, the TCRdb table keeps only in-frame clones and is missing some. This table has under 2.5 million clones, about 90% appearing once. In germline, CDR1 is SSHAT, CDR2 FNYEAQ (reference sequence). This CDR3 has 14 residues. Trimming cost V 1 base and J 5 bases, with 9 bases left between them. This TCR derives from a man aged 18 to 29 in good health. Some clones in this sample may be carry-over from other donors' samples. The sample consisted of naive CD4+ T cells from PBMCs. The sample's subset: CD45RA+ positively selected. The V gene is TRBV7-7, the J gene TRBJ2-1; D unclear. CDR3 nucleotides: TGTGCCAGCAGCTTAGTCGGTCGGAACAATGAGCAGTTCTTC. Translating gives CASSLVGRNNEQFF.